The present TCR beta chain was sequenced within a study of early T cells in non-severe SARS-CoV-2 infection. Study information: Sequencing was performed on bulk RNA from unsorted whole blood, leaving chains unpaired.

Unique molecular identifiers tagged individual cDNA molecules. TCRdb fed the 5' RACE reads into MiXCR, producing one record per CDR3 protein. Of about 94,000 distinct CDR3 sequences in the sample, about 12% were seen once. The V gene's germline CDR1 is LNHDA and CDR2 SQIVND (reference sequence). The CDR3 is made up of 14 amino acids. Trimming pared 6 bases from V and 1 base from J, leaving 10 bases between. Study-wide points: The study's VDJdb matching favored anti-spike CD8 responses and missed private and CD4 specificities.

This clonotype was counted many times. The antigen is not known. The TCR comes from an adult who was a healthcare worker with PCR-confirmed SARS-CoV-2 infection or an uninfected control (not recorded which). This chain connects TRBV19 to TRBJ2-1; D possibly corresponds to TRBD1 (5 bases). The sample was whole blood. CDR3 coding DNA: TGTGCCAGTAGCCCTAGGGGTTCCTACAATGAGCAGTTCTTC. Translation: CASSPRGSYNEQFF.